The rows below give T cell receptor beta chains drawn from one sample of a study of cytomegalovirus exposure and HLA in healthy donors. The table came from immunoSEQ multiplex PCR; TCRdb's copy has only in-frame clones and leaves some out. The sample shows approximately 180,000 clones, roughly 86% of them seen only once. Sequencing was performed on PBMCs. All receptors derive from a woman in her late teens or twenties in good health and CMV-seronegative. Both conserved end residues are part of each CDR3. A D gene is named only where the DNA matches it firmly. Not all rows give a size; the values are once, few, many and, for expanded clones, a class.

clone size | J gene | V gene | D gene | CDR3 DNA | CDR3 protein
- | TRBJ2-3 | TRBV6-5 | - | TGTGCCAGCTCTGTACGGGGGAACACAGATACGCAGTATTTT | CASSVRGNTDTQYF
- | TRBJ2-3 | TRBV7-9 | - | TGTGCCAGCAGAGCGCCGGAAAGGGGCGATACGCAGTATTTT | CASRAPERGDTQYF
- | TRBJ2-5 | TRBV5-5 | - | TGTGCCAGCAGCTTGGCGGCTAGCGAAGAGACCCAGTACTTC | CASSLAASEETQYF
- | TRBJ2-4 | TRBV4-1 | - | TGCGCCAGCAGCCAAGAAGGGGGGGGCTCGGGCATTCAGTACTTC | CASSQEGGGSGIQYF
once | TRBJ2-2 | TRBV7-9 | - | TGTGCCAGCAAACGGGACACCGGGGAGCTGTTTTTT | CASKRDTGELFF
- | TRBJ1-2 | TRBV25-1 | - | TGTGCCAGCAGTGCTTCAGTGTTTCATGGCTACACCTTC | CASSASVFHGYTF
- | TRBJ1-4 | TRBV29-1 | TRBD1 | TGCAGCGTTGGGGACAGGGAGGGTGAAAAACTGTTTTTT | CSVGDREGEKLFF
- | TRBJ1-2 | TRBV2 | - | TGTGCCAGCAGTCTACTCCGAGGCTACACCTTC | CASSLLRGYTF
- | TRBJ2-3 | TRBV5-4 | - | TGTGCCAGCAGCTGGGTTGGGGGAGGAACAGATACGCAGTATTTT | CASSWVGGGTDTQYF
- | TRBJ1-3 | TRBV2 | - | TGTGCCAGCAGTCTTAAACAAGGAAACACCATATATTTT | CASSLKQGNTIYF
once | TRBJ1-1 | TRBV2 | - | TGTGCCACCTTGAGGGGGGGGAACACTGAAGCTTTCTTT | CATLRGGNTEAFF
- | TRBJ1-2 | TRBV4-1 | TRBD1 | TGCGCCAGCAGCCAAGTAGTACGGACAGGGAGTGTTGGCTACACCTTC | CASSQVVRTGSVGYTF
- | TRBJ2-1 | TRBV27 | - | TGTGCCAGCAGTGTTAGCGGAACCCGCTCCTACAATGAGCAGTTCTTC | CASSVSGTRSYNEQFF
- | TRBJ1-5 | TRBV7-9 | TRBD1 | TGTGCCAGCAGCCCCCGGACAGGGGCAAGCAATCAGCCCCAGCATTTT | CASSPRTGASNQPQHF
once | TRBJ1-5 | TRBV7-9 | - | TGTGCCAGCAGCCCCGAACTCGGTCAGCCCCAGCATTTT | CASSPELGQPQHF
- | TRBJ2-1 | TRBV7-3 | TRBD2 | TGTGCCAGCAGCGCGACTAGCGGGGGGTACAATGAGCAGTTCTTC | CASSATSGGYNEQFF
- | TRBJ1-1 | TRBV19 | - | TGTGCCAGTAGTATAGATCCTTTATCGCTCCGGGGCACTGAAGCTTTCTTT | CASSIDPLSLRGTEAFF
few | TRBJ1-2 | TRBV4-1 | TRBD1 | TGCGCCAGCAACCCCGGGAGACAGGGGACAACGGGTGGCTACACCTTC | CASNPGRQGTTGGYTF
- | TRBJ1-6 | TRBV11-2 | TRBD1 | TGTGCCAGCAGCTTAGTTGGGACAGGGAAGCCCCTCCACTTT | CASSLVGTGKPLHF
- | TRBJ2-7 | TRBV11-2 | - | TGTGCCAGCAGCTACCTCGGGACTCGCTCCTACGAGCAGTACTTC | CASSYLGTRSYEQYF
- | TRBJ1-4 | TRBV4-1 | TRBD1 | TGCGCCAGCAGCCAAGGCGCCGGGACAGGTAATGAAAAACTGTTTTTT | CASSQGAGTGNEKLFF
- | TRBJ1-2 | TRBV5-4 | - | TGTGCCAGCAGCTTGCCCGGTAACTATGGCTACACCTTC | CASSLPGNYGYTF
- | TRBJ2-7 | TRBV30 | TRBD2 | TGTGCCTGGAGTCCCCGGGGGGGCCGGGGGGTGCAGTACTTC | CAWSPRGGRGVQYF
- | TRBJ1-4 | TRBV13 | - | TGTGCCAGCAGCCGGAGCACTAATGAAAAACTGTTTTTT | CASSRSTNEKLFF
- | TRBJ2-7 | TRBV5-1 | - | TGCGCCAGCAGCCTGGGGGACAAGATCTACGAGCAGTACTTC | CASSLGDKIYEQYF
few | TRBJ1-2 | TRBV20-1 | - | TGCAGCCCCAAACAGGGCCGCGGCTACACCTTC | CSPKQGRGYTF
- | TRBJ2-7 | TRBV5-4 | TRBD2 | TGTGCCAGCAGCTTGGGTAGCGGGGGCCCCTACGAGCAGTACTTC | CASSLGSGGPYEQYF
- | TRBJ2-1 | TRBV5-1 | TRBD1 | TGCGCCAGCAGCGCGGACAGGGGGAACAATGAGCAGTTCTTC | CASSADRGNNEQFF
- | TRBJ2-7 | TRBV9 | - | TGTGCCAGCAGCGCTGGGCAGGGGATATACGAGCAGTACTTC | CASSAGQGIYEQYF
- | TRBJ2-7 | TRBV19 | TRBD2 | TGTGCCAGTAGTTTGCGGGAGAAGCAGTACGAGCAGTACTTC | CASSLREKQYEQYF
once | TRBJ1-5 | TRBV7-9 | - | TGTGCCAGCAGCCCATCCCGGTTTGGGGCCTACCAGCCCCAGCATTTT | CASSPSRFGAYQPQHF
- | TRBJ1-2 | TRBV6-5 | TRBD1 | TGTGCCACCCGAGAGAGCGACAGGGCGAACTATGGCTACACCTTC | CATRESDRANYGYTF
- | TRBJ1-2 | TRBV18 | - | TGTGCCAGCTCACCTTCGGACAGCTATGGCTACACCTTC | CASSPSDSYGYTF
- | TRBJ2-3 | TRBV7-3 | TRBD2 | TGTGCCAGCAGCCATACTAGCGGGGGATTAAGGAGCACAGATACGCAGTATTTT | CASSHTSGGLRSTDTQYF
- | TRBJ2-3 | TRBV6-5 | - | TGTGCCAGCAGTTACGAGGATACGCAGTATTTT | CASSYEDTQYF
- | TRBJ1-3 | TRBV5-1 | - | TGCGCCAGCAGCTTGGGGCAAGTCTCTGGAAACACCATATATTTT | CASSLGQVSGNTIYF
- | TRBJ2-7 | TRBV2 | - | TGTGCCAGCACCCGAGGAAACTACGAGCAGTACTTC | CASTRGNYEQYF
medium-sized | TRBJ2-2 | TRBV6-4 | TRBD2 | TGTGCCAGCAGTGACAAAGCGGGGGGGCACACCGGGGAGCTGTTTTTT | CASSDKAGGHTGELFF
- | TRBJ1-1 | TRBV18 | TRBD1 | TGTGCCAGCTCACCGCGACAGGGGTTGACTGAAGCTTTCTTT | CASSPRQGLTEAFF
- | TRBJ2-7 | TRBV6-5 | - | TGTGCCAGCAGTTACTCTTTTTCGGGGGGCCCGTACGAGCAGTACTTC | CASSYSFSGGPYEQYF
- | TRBJ1-5 | TRBV7-8 | TRBD1 | TGTGCCAGCAGCTTAGTGACCGGCTCAGGGGGCGTTGGGGGCAATCAGCCCCAGCATTTT | CASSLVTGSGGVGGNQPQHF
- | TRBJ1-2 | TRBV5-1 | - | TGCGCCAGCAGCCTCGACAGGTTCGGCTACACCTTC | CASSLDRFGYTF
- | TRBJ2-1 | TRBV9 | TRBD1 | TGTGCCAGCAGCGTACCCAGGGACAGGGCGCCGGGAGTGGAGCAGTTCTTC | CASSVPRDRAPGVEQFF
- | TRBJ2-1 | TRBV6-5 | TRBD1 | TGTGCCAGCAGTTCAGACGCCCGAAACAGGGGTAATGAGCAGTTCTTC | CASSSDARNRGNEQFF
- | TRBJ1-6 | TRBV6-1 | - | TGTGCCAGCAGTGAATGGGAGAGTTATAATTCACCCCTCCACTTT | CASSEWESYNSPLHF
- | TRBJ2-5 | TRBV7-9 | - | TGTGCCAGCAGCTTAATTTTCGGGACTCTCCAAGAGACCCAGTACTTC | CASSLIFGTLQETQYF
- | TRBJ1-2 | TRBV19 | - | TGTGCCAGTAGTATAAACCCGGATGGCTACACCTTC | CASSINPDGYTF
few | TRBJ1-6 | TRBV7-9 | TRBD1 | TGTGCCAGCAGCCCGACAGGGGCAGACAACTATAATTCACCCCTCCACTTT | CASSPTGADNYNSPLHF
- | TRBJ1-1 | TRBV6-1 | - | TGTGCCAGCAGTGAAGGGCCAAGTTATACCCCGTACAAGAACACTGAAGCTTTCTTT | CASSEGPSYTPYKNTEAFF
- | TRBJ2-5 | TRBV27 | TRBD2 | TGTGCCAGCAGTCCCCAAAGAAGACTAGCGGGGGGTCCGCGGGAGACCCAGTACTTC | CASSPQRRLAGGPRETQYF